The T cell receptor (beta chain) described here comes from a study of cytomegalovirus exposure and HLA in healthy donors. This CDR3 has 17 residues. Trimming took off 6 bases at V and 0 bases at J, with 21 bases between the two ends. Germline-derived CDR1 and CDR2 are MNHEY and SMNVEV (reference sequence). Of note for this clone: Its cognate antigen is unknown.

Findings and limits, study-wide: As a later analysis showed, a missense DCLRE1C variant was linked to trimming of TCR beta V- and J-genes. The listing of roughly 160 TCR beta chains classed them as cytomegalovirus-associated. Sequencing likely produced, as an artifact, a cluster of highly shared sequence variants. According to an earlier analysis, most TCR beta V segments yielded productive rearrangements about 90% or about 30% of the time.

The PCR had 60 Vbeta and 13 Jbeta primers. Profiling relied on immunoSEQ multiplex PCR, and the TCRdb table lists in-frame clones only, not all of them. The sample consists of about 170,000 clones, 80% of them appearing once. Specimen: PBMCs. The source of this sequence is a male donor in good health and CMV-seronegative. The rearrangement links TRBV27 to TRBJ2-7; no clear D. The CDR3 reads CASSPNTVSGNSYEQYF. For the CDR3, the DNA is TGTGCCAGCAGCCCTAATACGGTGTCAGGCAACTCCTACGAGCAGTACTTC.